These 31 T cell receptor beta chains share one sample of origin, sequenced in a study of low-dose radiotherapy and immunotherapy resistance in tumors. TRAV- and TRBV-specific primers primed first-strand cDNA, covering alpha and beta chains. The authors amplified TCRs for about 20 PCR cycles with a constant-region primer and a V-primer adapter. TCRdb re-analysed the reads in MiXCR, keeping a single row per CDR3 protein. The repertoire holds tens of thousands of distinct CDR3 sequences, 20% to 25% seen once, with around 13% in the top ten. Time point specified: after trial treatment. Regarding treatment: LDRT plus nivolumab, ipilimumab, low-dose cyclophosphamide and aspirin (RACIN trial). The material was PBMCs, obtained after low-dose radiotherapy plus immunotherapy. The source is a female donor with ovarian cancer.

This clonotype appeared many times. This chain connects TRBV28 to TRBJ2-2; possibly TRBD1 for D (6 bases). The CDR3 is 13 amino acids. The V gene lost 10 bases and the J gene lost 0 bases, with 9 bases spanning the gap. The V gene's germline CDR1 is MDHEN and CDR2 SYDVKM. The CDR3 here is CAIGTSNTGELFF. The CDR3 DNA reads as TGTGCCATTGGGACATCGAACACCGGGGAGCTGTTTTTT.

This clonotype was seen at least ten times. This chain joins TRBV7-9 and TRBJ2-1; 10 bases align to TRBD2. The CDR3 runs to 19 residues. Unmatched junction bases numbered 17, after V lost 5 bases and J lost 4 bases. Germline V gene lookup returns CDR1 SEHNR and CDR2 FQNEAQ (reference sequence). The CDR3 DNA follows: TGTGCCAGCAGCGCCCCGTCCGGGACTAGCGCGACCTCTTACAATGAGCAGTTCTTC. Amino acid sequence: CASSAPSGTSATSYNEQFF.

This clonotype was counted ten times or more. The V and J genes are TRBV7-2 and TRBJ2-2, with TRBD2 identical over 9 bases. Germline V gene data show CDR1 as SGHTA and CDR2 as FQGNSA. This CDR3 has 14 amino acids. V was clipped by 6 bases and J by 4 bases; unmatched bases: 3. CDR3 sequence reads: CASSISGSTGELFF. The DNA for the CDR3 is TGTGCCAGCAGTATTAGCGGGAGCACCGGGGAGCTGTTTTTT.

This clonotype was seen repeatedly, ten times or more. V usage is TRBV12-3 or TRBV12-4 and J usage is TRBJ2-2; D gene uncertain. The CDR3 runs 12 residues. V lost 1 base and J lost 6, with 3 bases in between. CDR3 region: CASSLGAGELFF. In nucleotides, the CDR3 is TGTGCCAGCAGTTTAGGGGCCGGGGAGCTGTTTTTT.

There are many counts of this clonotype. J is TRBJ2-1 and V is TRBV15, with a tentative D call TRBD2 (6 bases). V was clipped by 0 bases and J by 9 bases, with 21 bases between them. This CDR3 has 17 residues. Germline CDR1 is LNHNV and CDR2 is YYDKDF (reference sequence). CDR3 DNA: TGTGCCACCAGCAGAGATTCCGGGGGAAGGGTCGGGAGTGAGCAGTTCTTC. Amino acid sequence: CATSRDSGGRVGSEQFF.

CDR3 protein: CASSVAHPGNTIYF. The CDR3 region has the DNA TGTGCCAGCAGCGTAGCGCACCCTGGAAACACCATATATTTT. The chain recombines TRBV9 with TRBJ1-3; D not certain. Trimming took off 0 bases at V and 2 bases at J, with 6 bases between the two ends. CDR3 size: 14 residues. From germline, CDR1 is SGDLS and CDR2 YYNGEE.

This clonotype was detected many times. The rearrangement uses TRBV20-1 and TRBJ2-5, with 7 bases aligning to TRBD2. This CDR3 has 14 amino acids. Per germline, CDR1 DFQATT and CDR2 SNEGSKA (reference sequence). J gave up 1 base and V 0 bases, and 2 bases lay outside the gene matches. CDR3 region: CSARDWGGQETQYF. CDR3 in DNA: TGCAGTGCTAGAGATTGGGGGGGCCAAGAGACCCAGTACTTC.

There are many counts of this clonotype. V is TRBV24-1 and J is TRBJ2-2, with 9 bases identical to TRBD1. With 6 bases clipped from V and 7 bases from J, the junction kept 5 bases outside the gene matches. CDR1 is KGHDR, CDR2 SFDVKD, per germline. CDR3 length equals 14 residues. The CDR3 loop reads CATSRTGASGELFF. The CDR3 DNA reads TGTGCCACCAGTAGGACAGGGGCCAGCGGGGAGCTGTTTTTT.

This clonotype was picked up many times. The rearrangement uses TRBV11-2 and TRBJ2-2, with a possible D match to TRBD2 (6 bases). Germline CDR1 is SGHAT and CDR2 is FQNNGV. Trimming removed 0 bases from V and 6 bases from J, with 8 bases in between. The CDR3 is 14 residues long. The CDR3: CASSLDGTPGELFF. The DNA of the CDR3 is TGTGCCAGCAGCTTAGACGGGACTCCCGGGGAGCTGTTTTTT.

This clonotype was counted many times. Here the CDR3 reads CASSFIRGTDTQYF. In DNA form, the CDR3 reads TGTGCCAGCAGTTTCATCCGGGGCACAGATACGCAGTATTTT. The rearrangement joins TRBV6-2 or TRBV6-3 to TRBJ2-3, with no clear D. V lost 4 bases, J lost 1 base, and 9 bases lay in between. Germline CDR1 reads MNHEY; CDR2 reads SVGEGT. The CDR3 covers 14 residues.

This clonotype was counted at least ten times. J is TRBJ2-3 and V is TRBV12-3 or TRBV12-4; 11 bases match TRBD1. V lost 5 bases to trimming and J lost 2 bases; unmatched junction nucleotides: 15. This CDR3 spans 19 amino acids. The chain's CDR3 is CASSHGQGAFAGNTDTQYF. The DNA of the CDR3 is TGTGCCAGCAGTCACGGACAGGGGGCTTTTGCGGGAAACACAGATACGCAGTATTTT.

This clonotype was detected ten times or more. The chain employs TRBV2 and TRBJ1-5; D unresolved. The CDR3 extends over 14 amino acids. The germline V and J ends were trimmed by 10 bases and 4 bases, with 17 bases remaining between them. Per the germline V gene, CDR1 is SNHLY and CDR2 is FYNNEI. The CDR3, as DNA: TGTGCCAACCTCCGGACGGGGAAAAATCAGCCCCAGCATTTT. Residues: CANLRTGKNQPQHF.

The sample holds many counts of this clonotype. The CDR3 DNA sequence: TGTGCCAGCAGGTTACAGGGGCGCACCGGGGAGCTGTTTTTT. As protein: CASRLQGRTGELFF. This chain links TRBV7-4 with TRBJ2-2, with TRBD1 identical over 7 bases. Germline V gene data show CDR1 as SGHVT and CDR2 as SQSDAQ. V shed 6 bases and J 4 bases; nucleotides not matched to a gene: 5. This CDR3 comprises 14 residues.

This clonotype was recorded at least ten times. Sequence at one end of the junction differs from germline and may be a read error. The chain uses TRBV7-6 and TRBJ2-2, with 7 positions matching TRBD2. CDR3 length equals 14 residues. The germline V gene has CDR1 SGHVS and CDR2 FNYEAQ. CDR3 in amino acids: CASSLKPGGGELFF. The CDR3 DNA sequence: TGTGCTAGCAGCTTAAAACCGGGAGGCGGGGAGCTGTTTTTT.

The chain combines TRBV5-4 with TRBJ2-3, with D perhaps matching TRBD1 or TRBD2 (5 bases each). The germline CDR1 and CDR2 sequences are SGHNT and YYREEE (reference sequence). The V and J ends lost 2 bases and 4 bases respectively, with 14 bases between them. The CDR3 contains 15 residues. The CDR3 DNA reads TGTGCCAGCAGCTTTGAGAGAGGGGTAGCAGATACGCAGTATTTT. It yields the protein CASSFERGVADTQYF.

This clonotype was seen at least ten times. The rearrangement uses TRBV19 and TRBJ1-5, with D maybe TRBD1 (6 bases). The V and J ends lost 10 bases and 6 bases respectively, with 19 bases between them. This CDR3 contains 14 residues. The germline V gene has CDR1 LNHDA and CDR2 SQIVND (reference sequence). The CDR3 nucleotides are TGTGCCATCCCCAAGGGGGGGGCAGGTCAGCCCCAGCATTTT. The encoded protein is CAIPKGGAGQPQHF.

This clonotype was seen at least ten times. J is TRBJ1-5 and V is TRBV20-1; D not resolved. Germline CDR1 reads DFQATT; CDR2 reads SNEGSKA (reference sequence). The CDR3 consists of 13 residues. DNA of the CDR3: TGCAGCGGAGGAGGGAAGGATAATCAGCCCCAGCATTTT. Translating gives CSGGGKDNQPQHF.

There are many counts of this clonotype. The chain joins TRBV20-1 to TRBJ2-5; 9 bases line up with TRBD2. CDR1 is DFQATT, CDR2 SNEGSKA, per germline (reference sequence). Trimming cost V 6 bases and J 4 bases; bases outside gene matches: 6. The CDR3 loop spans 13 amino acids. The CDR3 DNA reads as TGCAGTGCCAAACGTAGCGGGGGAGAGACCCAGTACTTC. As protein: CSAKRSGGETQYF.

This clonotype was found many times. J is TRBJ2-3 and V is TRBV7-8; D gene ambiguous. Trimming stripped 5 bases from V and 6 bases from J, with 24 bases between. This CDR3 comprises 17 residues. Germline V gene lookup returns CDR1 SGHVS and CDR2 FQNEAQ. The CDR3 protein is CASSPLPRVVTMDTQYF. In DNA, the CDR3 is TGTGCCAGCAGCCCCCTTCCCCGGGTCGTCACAATGGATACGCAGTATTTT.

The table lists this clonotype with many counts. The chain is built from TRBV29-1 and TRBJ1-1, with TRBD1 matching over 8 bases. CDR3 length equals 12 residues. Germline loops: CDR1 SQVTM, CDR2 ANQGSEA. V lost 7 bases, J lost 6 bases, and 7 bases stayed unmatched. The CDR3 is CSGRQGRSEAFF. CDR3 bases: TGCAGCGGAAGACAGGGGAGATCTGAAGCTTTCTTT.

V and J are TRBV27 and TRBJ2-3; no firm D call. V was cut by 2 bases and J by 2 bases, with 8 bases left in between. The germline gives CDR1 MNHEY, CDR2 SMNVEV (reference sequence). The CDR3 extends over 14 amino acids. The CDR3 here is CASSLDGPTDTQYF. The CDR3 nucleotides are TGTGCCAGCAGTTTAGACGGCCCCACAGATACGCAGTATTTT.

At least ten counts were recorded for this clonotype. The V call is TRBV7-3, the J call TRBJ2-4; 7 bases align to TRBD2. The germline V gene encodes CDR1 SGHTA and CDR2 FQGTGA. This CDR3 region has 20 residues. V was clipped by 2 bases and J by 3 bases; unmatched bases: 19. CDR3 protein: CASSLSPRVGGGPVKNIQYF. The CDR3 nucleotides are TGTGCCAGCAGCTTATCGCCCAGGGTTGGGGGAGGGCCTGTCAAAAACATTCAGTACTTC.

This chain joins TRBV5-4 and TRBJ2-5; the D is unclear. Germline V gene data show CDR1 as SGHNT and CDR2 as YYREEE (reference sequence). Trimming took off 4 bases at V and 1 base at J, with 8 bases between the two ends. There are 13 residues in the CDR3. In nucleotides, the CDR3 is TGTGCCAGCAGCCGGTGGGGCCAAGAGACCCAGTACTTC. This sequence encodes CASSRWGQETQYF.

This clonotype was counted ten times or more. The chain couples TRBV19 to TRBJ2-1, with 11 positions matching TRBD2. Trimming at V came to 2 bases and at J to 7 bases, leaving 7 bases not matched to a gene. The CDR3 is made up of 16 amino acids. Germline CDR1 reads LNHDA; CDR2 reads SQIVND (reference sequence). This CDR3 reads CASSIRTSGPFNEQFF. The CDR3 nucleotides read TGTGCCAGTAGTATACGGACTAGCGGGCCCTTTAATGAGCAGTTCTTC.

The chain couples TRBV11-2 to TRBJ2-7, with 13 bases matching TRBD2. The CDR3 loop spans 17 amino acids. J lost 1 base, V lost 4 bases, and 7 bases had no gene match. Germline lookup yields CDR1 SGHAT and CDR2 FQNNGV. The DNA of the CDR3 is TGTGCCAGCAGCTCAGGACTAGCGGGGGTCACATCCTACGAGCAGTACTTC. Its translation is CASSSGLAGVTSYEQYF.

In its sample, this clonotype was seen many times. V is TRBV6-8 and J is TRBJ2-1; D ambiguous. This CDR3 spans 15 amino acids. Trimming shortened V by 6 bases and J by 8 bases, and 20 bases separated the two germline ends. CDR1 and CDR2 from the germline V gene are MNHGY and SAAAGT. CDR3 residues: CASRPPLVGPHEQFF. CDR3 sequence (DNA): TGTGCCAGCAGGCCGCCTCTTGTGGGCCCCCATGAGCAGTTCTTC.

This clonotype was found once. The DNA of the CDR3 is TGTGCCAGCAGGCCAGGGGGACAAAACGTCTACAATGAGCAGTTCTTC. This gives the protein CASRPGGQNVYNEQFF. This rearrangement joins TRBV7-2 to TRBJ2-1; 7 nucleotides align to TRBD1. This CDR3 contains 16 residues. With V trimmed by 6 bases and J by 3 bases, 11 bases remained unmatched. Germline lookup yields CDR1 SGHTA and CDR2 FQGNSA.

The J gene is TRBJ2-5, the V gene TRBV15; D is possibly TRBD2 (5 bases). The V gene lost 0 bases and the J gene lost 5 bases, with 13 bases spanning the gap. In germline, CDR1 is LNHNV, CDR2 YYDKDF (reference sequence). This CDR3 spans 15 amino acids. CDR3 nucleotides: TGTGCCACCAGCAGAGATCCAGGCGGCGGGGAGACCCAGTACTTC. As protein: CATSRDPGGGETQYF.

The chain joins TRBV28 to TRBJ1-2; TRBD1 is a possible D gene (6 bases). Germline CDR1 reads MDHEN; CDR2 reads SYDVKM. This CDR3 has 14 residues. V lost 4 bases to trimming and J lost 6 bases, with 15 bases between them. In DNA form, the CDR3 reads TGTGCCAGCAGTTACCCCCCGGGGGCGCATGGCTACACCTTC. Translated: CASSYPPGAHGYTF.

V is TRBV5-8 and J is TRBJ1-3, with D possibly matching TRBD1 (6 bases). This CDR3 region has 18 residues. V gave up 4 bases and J gave up 2 bases, with 22 bases separating them. Germline CDR1 SGHTS, CDR2 YDEGEE. For the CDR3, the DNA is TGTGCCAGCAGCCCCACGGGATGGGGCGAGGGGGCTGGAAACACCATATATTTT. Translation: CASSPTGWGEGAGNTIYF.

A word on this clonotype: A read error is possible here, since a much larger clone lies one base away. V gene TRBV5-3 combines with J gene TRBJ2-7, with D possibly matching TRBD2 (6 bases). TRBV5-3 is an ORF, with its function uncertain. The CDR3 has 14 amino acids. The V and J ends lost 8 bases and 7 bases respectively, with 22 bases between them. The CDR3 spells CASSGGSSYNEQYF. The CDR3 DNA reads as TGTGCCAGCTCCGGAGGGAGCTCCTACAATGAGCAGTACTTC.